These 30 T cell receptor beta chains were all obtained from the same sample, sequenced in a study of blood T cell repertoires in COVID-19. Assay: immunoSEQ multiplex PCR; the TCRdb copy retains only in-frame clones and omits some. Of tens of thousands of clones listed, around 92% were seen once; the top ten hold 2.7%. The specimen sequenced was peripheral blood. These receptors originate from a man aged 50 to 60 with COVID-19, enrolled during active disease.

This sequence joins TRBV7-2 and TRBJ2-5; perhaps TRBD2 as D (5 bases). The V and J ends lost 4 bases and 5 bases respectively, with 11 bases between them. Germline V lookup: CDR1 SGHTA, CDR2 FQGNSA. This CDR3 contains 13 residues. The CDR3 is CASSSRAAETQYF. The CDR3 region has the DNA TGTGCCAGCAGCTCTCGAGCGGCGGAGACCCAGTACTTC.

For this clone: Additional DNA sequences in this sample encode the identical CDR3. The V gene is TRBV6-5, the J gene TRBJ1-1; no clear D gene. The CDR3 is made up of 14 amino acids. Per germline, CDR1 MNHEY and CDR2 SVGAGI. V shed 2 bases and J shed 2 bases, with 9 bases lying between them. Written as DNA, the CDR3 is TGTGCCAGCAGTTACGGTCAGGCTAACACTGAAGCTTTCTTT. Residues: CASSYGQANTEAFF.

J is TRBJ2-5 and V is TRBV10-3, with D possibly being TRBD1 (6 bases). The CDR3 runs 13 residues. V gave up 10 bases and J gave up 4 bases, with 16 bases separating them. CDR1 is ENHRY, CDR2 SYGVKD, per germline. CDR3 nucleotide sequence: TGTGCCAGTTCGGGGACACACGGAGAGACCCAGTACTTC. Protein: CASSGTHGETQYF.

The chain uses TRBV6-5 and TRBJ1-2; D may be TRBD1 (6 bases). Germline V gene sequence: CDR1 MNHEY, CDR2 SVGAGI. The CDR3 length is 14 residues. Trimming took off 6 bases at V and 4 bases at J, with 15 bases between the two ends. CDR3 nucleotides: TGTGCCAGCAGATCCGGGACAAGAACCTATGGCTACACCTTC. This sequence encodes CASRSGTRTYGYTF.

CDR3 bases: TGTGCCAGCAGTTACGGGGACAGAAACATTCAGTACTTC. Its translation: CASSYGDRNIQYF. The genes are TRBV6-7 and TRBJ2-4; 7 nucleotides line up with TRBD1. Being an ORF, TRBV6-7 has a function that is uncertain. V shed 2 bases and J 6 bases; nucleotides not matched to a gene: 1. This CDR3 has 13 residues.

The V call is TRBV12-3 or TRBV12-4, the J call TRBJ1-2; D gene ambiguous. The CDR3 totals 12 residues. V was pared by 3 bases and J by 4 bases, with 6 bases between. This chain's CDR3 is CASSLDFYGYTF. As DNA, the CDR3 is TGTGCCAGCAGTTTGGACTTCTATGGCTACACCTTC.

The chain has TRBV5-1 and TRBJ1-2; 9 bases agree with TRBD1. This CDR3 has 14 amino acids. Germline trimming cut 4 bases from V and 10 bases from J; bases unmatched to any gene: 11. Germline V gives CDR1 SGHRS, CDR2 YFSETQ. The CDR3 DNA reads TGCGCCAGCAGCCCGTCCGGGACAGGGTCGGACTACACCTTC. Translation: CASSPSGTGSDYTF.

This clone came up a few times. The chain uses TRBV9 and TRBJ2-7, with 7 bases aligning to TRBD2. Losses at the gene ends were 3 bases for V and 4 bases for J; bases not matched to a gene: 7. CDR1 is SGDLS, CDR2 YYNGEE, per germline. The CDR3 is 14 residues long. The CDR3, as DNA: TGTGCCAGCAGCGAGCGGGATGGTAGGTACGAGCAGTACTTC. Its translation is CASSERDGRYEQYF.

V gene TRBV19 combines with J gene TRBJ1-5; TRBD1 agrees at 10 bases. The CDR3 is 16 residues long. Germline CDR1 LNHDA, CDR2 SQIVND (reference sequence). Trimming cost V 0 bases and J 6 bases; bases outside gene matches: 5. CDR3: CASSIDWDRGGQPQHF. CDR3 sequence (DNA): TGTGCCAGTAGTATAGATTGGGACAGGGGCGGTCAGCCCCAGCATTTT.

The chain has TRBV25-1 and TRBJ1-2; 12 bases match TRBD1. The CDR3 sequence is 17 residues long. In germline, CDR1 is MGHDK, CDR2 SYGVNS. V lost 1 base, J lost 7 bases, and 10 bases stayed unmatched. CDR3 DNA sequence: TGTGCCAGCAGTGAATTAGGGGACAGGGGGCAAGGGTCTGGCTACACCTTC. Encoded protein: CASSELGDRGQGSGYTF.

The chain employs TRBV19 and TRBJ2-1; 7 nucleotides match TRBD1. CDR3 size: 14 residues. V shed 5 bases and J 3 bases; nucleotides not matched to a gene: 4. Germline CDR1 and CDR2: LNHDA and SQIVND (reference sequence). The CDR3 sequence: CASSPGDSYNEQFF. CDR3 DNA sequence: TGTGCCAGTAGTCCCGGGGACAGCTACAATGAGCAGTTCTTC.

This rearrangement joins TRBV29-1 to TRBJ1-5; D remains ambiguous. CDR3 length: 14 residues. The V end lost 7 bases, the J end lost 1 base, and 14 bases lay between the germline ends. CDR1 is SQVTM and CDR2 is ANQGSEA in the germline V gene. CDR3 amino acids: CSALRGWSNQPQHF. CDR3 nucleotides: TGCAGCGCTTTGAGAGGATGGAGCAATCAGCCCCAGCATTTT. Full variable domain (outside the CDR3, taken from reference TRBV29-1 and TRBJ1-5): SAVISQKPSRDICQRGTSLTIQCQVDSQVTMMFWYRQQPGQSLTLIATANQGSEATYESGFVIDKFPISRPNLTFSTLTVSNMSPEDSSIYLCSALRGWSNQPQHFGDGTRLSIL.

The chain joins TRBV5-5 to TRBJ1-1; a weak D match, TRBD1 (6 bases). Germline V gives CDR1 SGHKS, CDR2 YYEKEE (reference sequence). The CDR3 extends over 13 amino acids. V was pared by 3 bases and J by 3 bases, with 9 bases between. The CDR3 loop is CASSWKGDTEAFF. The CDR3, as DNA: TGTGCCAGCAGCTGGAAGGGGGACACTGAAGCTTTCTTT.

This clone occurred a few times. The rearrangement links TRBV7-9 to TRBJ2-1; D not resolved. This CDR3 is 12 amino acids long. Germline V gene sequence: CDR1 SEHNR, CDR2 FQNEAQ (reference sequence). Trimming left V 0 bases short and J 9 bases short, with 6 bases between. DNA for the CDR3: TGTGCCAGCAGCTTAGCTAGCATTGAGCAGTTCTTC. It yields the protein CASSLASIEQFF.

This chain connects TRBV19 to TRBJ1-1, with D perhaps matching TRBD1 (6 bases). V gave up 5 bases and J gave up 8 bases, with 18 bases separating them. The germline V gene has CDR1 LNHDA and CDR2 SQIVND (reference sequence). The CDR3 is made up of 14 amino acids. CDR3 sequence (DNA): TGTGCCAGTAGTCCCGGGGGGGCCTGGTGGGAAGCTTTCTTT. Protein sequence: CASSPGGAWWEAFF.

J is TRBJ1-4 and V is TRBV5-1; 9 nucleotides line up with TRBD1. Germline V gene lookup returns CDR1 SGHRS and CDR2 YFSETQ. J lost 2 bases, V lost 4 bases, and 6 bases had no gene match. The CDR3 consists of 16 residues. CDR3 bases: TGCGCCAGCAGCCAAGGACAGGGGTCTACTAATGAAAAACTGTTTTTT. It yields the protein CASSQGQGSTNEKLFF. Full variable domain (remainder filled in from reference TRBV5-1 and TRBJ1-4): KAGVTQTPRYLIKTRGQQVTLSCSPISGHRSVSWYQQTPGQGLQFLFEYFSETQRNKGNFPGRFSGRQFSNSRSEMNVSTLELGDSALYLCASSQGQGSTNEKLFFGSGTQLSVL.

V and J are TRBV3-1 (or the pseudogene TRBV3-2) and TRBJ1-4, with D unclear. V lost 1 base and J lost 8, with 14 bases in between. The CDR3 spans 15 residues. CDR1 is LGHDT, CDR2 YNNKEL, per germline (reference sequence). CDR3 sequence: CASSQVGPGGEKLFF. CDR3 bases: TGTGCCAGCAGCCAAGTAGGCCCAGGTGGCGAAAAACTGTTTTTT.

This chain connects TRBV5-6 to TRBJ2-2, with a weak D call TRBD2 (6 bases). The CDR3 spans 18 residues. V was shortened by 4 bases and J by 1 base, with 20 bases between the two germline ends. Germline V lookup: CDR1 SGHDT, CDR2 YYEEEE. CDR3 sequence: CASSLIGGDAWNTGELFF. For the CDR3, the DNA is TGTGCCAGCAGCCTTATTGGCGGGGACGCCTGGAACACCGGGGAGCTGTTTTTT. Combining the CDR3 with reference TRBV5-6 and TRBJ2-2 gives the whole variable domain DAGVTQSPTHLIKTRGQQVTLRCSPKSGHDTVSWYQQALGQGPQFIFQYYEEEERQRGNFPDRFSGHQFPNYSSELNVNALLLGDSALYLCASSLIGGDAWNTGELFFGEGSRLTVL.

The chain links TRBV10-1 to TRBJ2-5; 15 nucleotides agree with TRBD2. V was clipped by 4 bases and J by 5 bases; unmatched bases: 5. Germline CDR1 and CDR2: WNHNN and SYGVQD (reference sequence). The CDR3 is made up of 16 amino acids. The CDR3 coding sequence is TGCGCCAGCAGTGGGGGACTAGCGGGGGGCTGGGAGACCCAGTACTTC. It is translated as CASSGGLAGGWETQYF.

About this clone: An end of the junction differs from the germline gene, which may be a read error. The chain uses TRBV6-1 and TRBJ1-5; the D is unclear. CDR3 size: 13 residues. Looked up from germline, CDR1 is MNHNS and CDR2 is SASEGT. DNA for the CDR3: TGTGCCAGCAGGGAAGTGAGGAATCAGCCCCAGCATTTT. This sequence encodes CASREVRNQPQHF.

The sample holds a few counts of this clone. This chain connects TRBV27 to TRBJ2-7; TRBD2 might be the D (6 bases). This CDR3 region has 12 residues. The V end lost 8 bases, the J end lost 0 bases, and 8 bases lay between the germline ends. Germline values: CDR1 MNHEY, CDR2 SMNVEV (reference sequence). The DNA for the CDR3 is TGTGCCAGCGGGGAGGTCTCCTACGAGCAGTACTTC. Its translation is CASGEVSYEQYF.

This chain connects TRBV2 to TRBJ2-1; 9 bases match TRBD2. V dropped 6 bases and J dropped 5; count of bases not matched to a gene: 5. CDR3 length equals 14 residues. Germline loops: CDR1 SNHLY, CDR2 FYNNEI. The CDR3 region has the DNA TGTGCCAGCAGCGCCGGGACTAGCCACAATGAGCAGTTCTTC. It encodes CASSAGTSHNEQFF. Full variable domain (missing parts from reference TRBV2 and TRBJ2-1): EPEVTQTPSHQVTQMGQEVILRCVPISNHLYFYWYRQILGQKVEFLVSFYNNEISEKSEIFDDQFSVERPDGSNFTLKIRSTKLEDSAMYFCASSAGTSHNEQFFGPGTRLTVL.

V gene TRBV3-1 (or the pseudogene TRBV3-2) combines with J gene TRBJ1-4; 10 bases are shared with TRBD1. Losses at the gene ends were 4 bases for V and 7 bases for J; bases not matched to a gene: 6. This CDR3 spans 15 amino acids. The germline gives CDR1 LGHDT, CDR2 YNNKEL (reference sequence). CDR3 in amino acids: CASSRMGQGLEKLFF. In nucleotides, the CDR3 is TGTGCCAGCAGCCGGATGGGACAGGGGCTTGAAAAACTGTTTTTT.

The CDR3 region is CASSYESGGAETQYF. The DNA of the CDR3 is TGTGCCAGCAGTTACGAGAGCGGGGGGGCAGAGACCCAGTACTTC. This chain joins TRBV6-5 and TRBJ2-5, with 10 positions matching TRBD2. V was clipped by 2 bases and J by 4 bases; unmatched bases: 4. This CDR3 is built from 15 residues. Germline loops: CDR1 MNHEY, CDR2 SVGAGI.

This rearrangement joins TRBV7-3 to TRBJ2-7; 12 bases agree with TRBD1. The germline V gene has CDR1 SGHTA and CDR2 FQGTGA. The CDR3 covers 14 residues. Losses at the gene ends were 5 bases for V and 6 bases for J; bases not matched to a gene: 5. Here the CDR3 reads CASSGGQGAIEQYF. Written as DNA, the CDR3 is TGTGCCAGCAGCGGGGGACAGGGGGCTATCGAGCAGTACTTC.

The rearrangement links TRBV4-2 to TRBJ1-2; 9 nucleotides align to TRBD1. This CDR3 has 16 residues. The junction had 11 bases not matched to a gene; V was cut back by 3 bases and J by 6 bases. Germline values: CDR1 LGHNA, CDR2 YNFKEQ. For the CDR3, the DNA is TGTGCCAGCAGCCAGGATCTACAGGGGGCACTTGATGGCTACACCTTC. Protein: CASSQDLQGALDGYTF.

The chain carries TRBV7-3 and TRBJ1-6; D gene uncertain. V was clipped by 5 bases and J by 6 bases, with 8 bases between them. The germline CDR1 and CDR2 sequences are SGHTA and FQGTGA. The CDR3 consists of 13 residues. This CDR3 reads CASSVEGNSPLHF. The CDR3 region has the DNA TGTGCCAGCAGCGTCGAGGGTAATTCACCCCTCCACTTT.

J is TRBJ1-6 and V is TRBV19; 8 bases are shared with TRBD1. Looked up from germline, CDR1 is LNHDA and CDR2 is SQIVND (reference sequence). This CDR3 comprises 20 residues. V shed 6 bases and J 7 bases; nucleotides not matched to a gene: 23. The CDR3 loop reads CASREGRGLHFDGRNSPLHF. DNA for the CDR3: TGTGCCAGTAGGGAAGGCAGGGGGCTACACTTCGATGGGAGGAATTCACCCCTCCACTTT.

The chain links TRBV1 to TRBJ2-7; the DNA was not compared with TRBD2, the D call given in the table. TRBV1 represents a pseudogene. The CDR3 consists of 16 residues. CDR3: CTSSQGFQRGAYEQYF. In DNA form, the CDR3 reads TGCACCAGCAGCCAAGGGTTCCAGCGGGGGGCCTACGAGCAGTACTTC.

The rearrangement uses TRBV18 and TRBJ1-5; possibly TRBD1 for D (6 bases). V lost 5 bases, J lost 3 bases, and 14 bases lay in between. There are 15 residues in the CDR3. Germline values: CDR1 KGHSH, CDR2 LQKENI. The CDR3 reads CASSERQVSNQPQHF. CDR3 sequence (DNA): TGTGCCAGCTCAGAGAGACAGGTTTCCAATCAGCCCCAGCATTTT.